Presented here are 32 T cell receptor beta chains from one specimen sequenced in a study of T cells in Graves' hyperthyroidism and ophthalmopathy. RNA transcripts were the template for amplifying TCR beta CDR3 regions. During a first-round RT-PCR of the TCR CDR3, the HTBI primer set was used. Via MiXCR, TCRdb re-called the multiplex PCR reads, giving one row per CDR3 protein. The repertoire consists of about 640,000 distinct CDR3 sequences, with less than 25% occurring once and the leading ten covering around a third. The sequenced sample consisted of blood. The receptors come from a man aged 25-45 years with Graves' ophthalmopathy.

This chain connects TRBV5-8 to TRBJ1-6, with a possible D match to TRBD1 (5 bases). CDR3 size: 17 residues. The germline V gene encodes CDR1 SGHTS and CDR2 YDEGEE. V lost 3 bases to trimming and J lost 7 bases, with 20 bases between them. In nucleotides, the CDR3 is TGTGCCAGCAGCTACGACGGGGGGGGTACACCGAATTCACCCCTCCACTTT. Amino acids: CASSYDGGGTPNSPLHF.

J is TRBJ2-4 and V is TRBV7-9, with 10 bases identical to TRBD1. The ends lost 5 bases at V and 0 bases at J; junction bases unmatched: 7. The V gene's germline CDR1 is SEHNR and CDR2 FQNEAQ (reference sequence). The CDR3 consists of 17 residues. The CDR3 loop reads CASSPTGGGLAKNIQYF. Here the CDR3 DNA reads TGTGCCAGCAGCCCGACAGGGGGCGGACTAGCCAAAAACATTCAGTACTTC.

The table lists this clonotype with a few counts. This chain connects TRBV12-3 or TRBV12-4 to TRBJ1-4; D is perhaps TRBD1 (5 bases). V was trimmed by 6 bases and J by 7 bases, leaving 18 bases between them. CDR3 length: 15 amino acids. The CDR3 reads CASSSQSGGAEKLFF. Here the CDR3 DNA reads TGTGCCAGCAGCAGCCAATCGGGGGGAGCTGAAAAACTGTTTTTT.

This clonotype was seen more than once but under ten times. The rearrangement joins TRBV6-5 to TRBJ1-5, with D tentatively TRBD1 (5 bases). In germline, CDR1 is MNHEY, CDR2 SVGAGI. The length of the CDR3 is 12 residues. V dropped 1 base and J dropped 9 bases, with 7 bases sitting between them. CDR3 coding DNA: TGTGCCAGCAGTTACTTGGGGGGGCCCCAGCATTTT. Its translation: CASSYLGGPQHF.

This clonotype came up a few times. V usage is TRBV7-2 and J usage is TRBJ1-4; D ambiguous. The CDR3 is made up of 12 amino acids. Trimming took off 0 bases at V and 7 bases at J, with 3 bases between the two ends. Germline-derived CDR1 and CDR2 are SGHTA and FQGNSA. In nucleotides, the CDR3 is TGTGCCAGCAGCTTAGCCTCTGAAAAACTGTTTTTT. Encoded protein: CASSLASEKLFF.

A few counts support this clonotype. The chain recombines TRBV20-1 with TRBJ2-2; weak D call: TRBD1 (6 bases). The germline CDR1 and CDR2 sequences are DFQATT and SNEGSKA (reference sequence). This CDR3 comprises 14 residues. With 4 bases removed from V and 1 base from J, the gap between germline ends came to 10 bases. CDR3 loop: CSAIRGGNTGELFF. The CDR3 DNA sequence: TGCAGTGCTATCCGAGGGGGGAACACCGGGGAGCTGTTTTTT.

In its sample, this clonotype was seen a few times. The genes are TRBV28 and TRBJ2-1; 14 bases agree with TRBD2. Trimming at V came to 5 bases and at J to 8 bases, leaving 5 bases not matched to a gene. The germline V gene has CDR1 MDHEN and CDR2 SYDVKM. This CDR3 region has 15 residues. The CDR3 loop is CASSRGTSGSYEQFF. In nucleotides, the CDR3 is TGTGCCAGCAGTCGCGGGACTAGCGGGAGCTATGAGCAGTTCTTC.

This clonotype has a handful of counts. V gene TRBV20-1 combines with J gene TRBJ2-2, with 7 bases that match TRBD2. Losses at the gene ends were 4 bases for V and 6 bases for J; bases not matched to a gene: 5. CDR3 length: 13 amino acids. Germline CDR1 and CDR2: DFQATT and SNEGSKA (reference sequence). The CDR3 sequence: CSATVTSAGELFF. The DNA of the CDR3 is TGCAGTGCTACCGTTACTAGCGCCGGGGAGCTGTTTTTT.

The CDR3 region is CSARETGEHYTF. The CDR3 DNA sequence: TGCAGTGCTAGAGAAACAGGGGAGCACTACACCTTC. This chain links TRBV20-1 with TRBJ1-2; 7 bases are shared with TRBD1. The germline V gene has CDR1 DFQATT and CDR2 SNEGSKA (reference sequence). J lost 10 bases, V lost 0 bases, and 5 bases had no gene match. The CDR3 has 12 amino acids.

Ten or more counts support this clonotype. The V and J genes are TRBV12-3 or TRBV12-4 and TRBJ2-7; D unclear. This CDR3 contains 11 residues. Deletions cut 3 bases from V and 6 bases from J, with 6 bases between. The CDR3 DNA sequence: TGTGCCAGCAGTTTCAGATTCGAGCAGTACTTC. Its translation: CASSFRFEQYF.

This rearrangement joins TRBV7-3 to TRBJ2-7; D is undetermined. CDR1 is SGHTA, CDR2 FQGTGA, per germline. This CDR3 is built from 8 residues. Trimming took off 9 bases at V and 7 bases at J, with 4 bases between the two ends. The CDR3 reads CARLEQYF. DNA of the CDR3: TGTGCCAGACTGGAGCAGTACTTC.

In this sample, this clonotype turned up many times. The DNA for the CDR3 is TGCAGTGCTAGAGGGACAGCCGATGAGCAGTTCTTC. It encodes CSARGTADEQFF. This chain connects TRBV20-1 to TRBJ2-1; tentatively, D is TRBD1 (6 bases). Trimming left V 1 base short and J 8 bases short, with 9 bases between. The CDR3 loop spans 12 amino acids. The germline V gene encodes CDR1 DFQATT and CDR2 SNEGSKA (reference sequence).

The sample holds a few counts of this clonotype. The chain uses TRBV7-2 and TRBJ2-7; D unclear. V was clipped by 2 bases and J by 3 bases, with 8 bases between them. CDR3 length equals 13 residues. Germline loops: CDR1 SGHTA, CDR2 FQGNSA. The CDR3 DNA sequence: TGTGCCAGCAGCTTAAATGCCGGCTACGAGCAGTACTTC. Translating it yields CASSLNAGYEQYF.

This clonotype was picked up many times. This chain links TRBV7-9 with TRBJ1-3; D uncertain. The length of the CDR3 is 14 residues. Germline-derived CDR1 and CDR2 are SEHNR and FQNEAQ (reference sequence). V lost 5 bases and J 4 bases, leaving 12 bases between the germline ends. The CDR3 DNA follows: TGTGCCAGCAGCGGAGGTGAGAGAGGAAACACCATATATTTT. Its translation: CASSGGERGNTIYF.

This clonotype was seen many times. This chain links TRBV11-2 with TRBJ1-5, with a weak D call TRBD1 (5 bases). Trimming pared 5 bases from V and 7 bases from J, leaving 15 bases between. The CDR3 has 14 residues. Germline V gene sequence: CDR1 SGHAT, CDR2 FQNNGV. This CDR3 reads CASSDSTQGQPQHF. CDR3 coding DNA: TGTGCCAGCAGCGACAGTACTCAGGGACAGCCCCAGCATTTT.

This clonotype was counted a few times. The V call is TRBV2, the J call TRBJ1-4; 7 nucleotides agree with TRBD1. Germline lookup yields CDR1 SNHLY and CDR2 FYNNEI. The V gene end was trimmed by 10 bases and the J gene end by 7 bases; junction bases not matched to a gene: 15. This CDR3 has 15 amino acids. The CDR3 DNA reads TGTGCCACCTCCTCCCCACAGGGGCGGGGTGAAAAACTGTTTTTT. Its translation: CATSSPQGRGEKLFF.

The V gene is TRBV12-3 or TRBV12-4, the J gene TRBJ1-6; no firm D call. The CDR3 is made up of 14 amino acids. V was shortened by 4 bases and J by 14 bases, with 18 bases between the two germline ends. CDR3 in amino acids: CASSSPHPPEALHF. The CDR3 DNA reads TGTGCCAGCAGTTCCCCCCACCCCCCTGAGGCCCTCCACTTT.

At least ten counts were recorded for this clonotype. V and J are TRBV4-1 and TRBJ1-1, with 7 bases matching TRBD1. V shed 2 bases, J shed 1 base, and the junction held 4 bases outside the gene matches. There are 15 residues in the CDR3. The germline V gene has CDR1 MGHRA and CDR2 YSYEKL. CDR3 in amino acids: CASSQLQGWNTEAFF. DNA for the CDR3: TGCGCCAGCAGCCAATTACAGGGGTGGAACACTGAAGCTTTCTTT.

This clonotype was observed a handful of times. This chain uses TRBV6-1 with TRBJ2-1; 9 bases are shared with TRBD2. Germline trimming cut 6 bases from V and 8 bases from J; bases unmatched to any gene: 8. The CDR3 runs 14 residues. Germline V CDR1 and CDR2: MNHNS, SASEGT. CDR3 nucleotide sequence: TGTGCCAGCAGACTAGCGGGCCTTGAGGATGAGCAGTTCTTC. Translated, it gives CASRLAGLEDEQFF.

The table lists this clonotype with many counts. The CDR3 protein is CASSLGGTSLTYEQYF. Here the CDR3 DNA reads TGTGCCAGCAGTCTAGGCGGGACTTCCTTAACCTACGAGCAGTACTTC. The chain couples TRBV12-3 or TRBV12-4 to TRBJ2-7; D is possibly TRBD2 (6 bases). With 5 bases removed from V and 2 bases from J, the gap between germline ends came to 19 bases. The CDR3 sequence is 16 residues long.

In this sample, this clonotype turned up many times. The rearrangement uses TRBV2 and TRBJ2-3, with 12 bases lining up with TRBD2. Germline loops: CDR1 SNHLY, CDR2 FYNNEI. After removal of 5 bases from V and 3 bases from J, the junction contained 9 bases not matched to a gene. The CDR3 loop spans 17 amino acids. The CDR3: CASSPTRTSGITDTQYF. Here the CDR3 DNA reads TGTGCCAGCAGTCCCACTAGGACTAGCGGGATAACAGATACGCAGTATTTT.

In this sample, this clonotype turned up a few times. V gene TRBV7-3 combines with J gene TRBJ2-2; no clear D. V was pared by 5 bases and J by 1 base, with 8 bases between. This CDR3 contains 14 residues. Germline CDR1 reads SGHTA; CDR2 reads FQGTGA. The CDR3 nucleotides read TGTGCCAGCAGCCCCCGAGGGAACACCGGGGAGCTGTTTTTT. Amino acids: CASSPRGNTGELFF.

This clonotype was recorded a few times. J is TRBJ2-5 and V is TRBV20-1; 7 nucleotides match TRBD2. Germline lookup yields CDR1 DFQATT and CDR2 SNEGSKA (reference sequence). With 3 bases clipped from V and 3 bases from J, the junction kept 7 bases outside the gene matches. The CDR3 runs 14 residues. In DNA form, the CDR3 reads TGCAGTGCTAGCAGGCCGGGGAGGGAAGAGACCCAGTACTTC. As protein: CSASRPGREETQYF.

The V gene is TRBV5-1, the J gene TRBJ2-5, with D maybe TRBD2 (5 bases). The V and J ends lost 1 base and 3 bases respectively, with 7 bases between them. Germline CDR1 is SGHRS and CDR2 is YFSETQ. This CDR3 is built from 13 residues. CDR3 sequence: CASSLMREETQYF. In DNA, the CDR3 is TGCGCCAGCAGCTTGATGAGGGAAGAGACCCAGTACTTC. Supplemented by reference TRBV5-1 and TRBJ2-5, the full variable domain reads KAGVTQTPRYLIKTRGQQVTLSCSPISGHRSVSWYQQTPGQGLQFLFEYFSETQRNKGNFPGRFSGRQFSNSRSEMNVSTLELGDSALYLCASSLMREETQYFGPGTRLLVL.

The chain combines TRBV28 with TRBJ2-7; D may correspond to TRBD1 or TRBD2 (5 bases each). Germline CDR1 MDHEN, CDR2 SYDVKM. V lost 4 bases and J lost 0, with 16 bases in between. This CDR3 contains 16 residues. The CDR3: CASSSDGATSSYEQYF. The CDR3 nucleotides are TGTGCCAGCAGTTCGGACGGGGCCACAAGCTCCTACGAGCAGTACTTC. The full variable domain, in which reference TRBV28 and TRBJ2-7 provide the parts outside the CDR3, is DVKVTQSSRYLVKRTGEKVFLECVQDMDHENMFWYRQDPGLGLRLIYFSYDVKMKEKGDIPEGYSVSREKKERFSLILESASTNQTSMYLCASSSDGATSSYEQYFGPGTRLTVT.

The chain carries TRBV12-3 or TRBV12-4 and TRBJ2-4, with 7 positions matching TRBD1. CDR3 length: 12 residues. With 5 bases clipped from V and 9 bases from J, the junction kept 4 bases outside the gene matches. CDR3 coding DNA: TGTGCCAGCAGTGGGGACAGAACCATTCAGTACTTC. Translating gives CASSGDRTIQYF.

This clonotype appeared a few times. V gene TRBV4-3 combines with J gene TRBJ2-7; no firm D call. Per the germline V gene, CDR1 is LGHNA and CDR2 is YSLEER. The CDR3 has 16 amino acids. Trimming stripped 0 bases from V and 2 bases from J, with 14 bases between. CDR3 amino acids: CASSQDLGDKTYEQYF. Here the CDR3 DNA reads TGCGCCAGCAGCCAAGATCTCGGAGACAAAACCTACGAGCAGTACTTC.

The rearrangement joins TRBV20-1 to TRBJ1-5; 9 nucleotides agree with TRBD1. After removal of 5 bases from V and 6 bases from J, the junction contained 5 bases not matched to a gene. The CDR3 is 13 amino acids. CDR1 and CDR2 (germline): DFQATT, SNEGSKA (reference sequence). The CDR3 here is CSAASGQGQPQHF. The CDR3 region has the DNA TGCAGTGCTGCCTCGGGACAGGGTCAGCCCCAGCATTTT.

This clonotype has only a few counts. The gene calls are TRBV7-9 and TRBJ2-7; no clear D gene. CDR1 SEHNR and CDR2 FQNEAQ come from the germline V gene (reference sequence). V was clipped by 1 base and J by 3 bases, with 16 bases between them. The length of the CDR3 is 16 residues. DNA for the CDR3: TGTGCCAGCAGCTTAGTACCCGACCGTCACAACTACGAGCAGTACTTC. Its translation is CASSLVPDRHNYEQYF.

CDR3 loop: CAISLGTDNQPQHF. CDR3 in DNA: TGTGCCATCAGCCTGGGGACAGATAATCAGCCCCAGCATTTT. The chain links TRBV10-3 to TRBJ1-5, with 7 bases identical to TRBD1. CDR1 is ENHRY, CDR2 SYGVKD, per germline. The junction had 6 bases not matched to a gene; V was cut back by 6 bases and J by 4 bases. The length of the CDR3 is 14 residues.

The table lists this clonotype with a few counts. The chain combines TRBV7-9 with TRBJ2-3; D unclear. The V gene lost 8 bases and the J gene lost 3 bases, with 9 bases spanning the gap. The length of the CDR3 is 12 residues. Germline V CDR1 and CDR2: SEHNR, FQNEAQ (reference sequence). DNA of the CDR3: TGTGCCAGCGGGTGGGCGACAGATACGCAGTATTTT. Residues: CASGWATDTQYF.

As for this clonotype: Relative to the germline gene, one junction end is altered; a read error may explain this. V usage is TRBV7-2 and J usage is TRBJ2-5; no reliable D call. This CDR3 comprises 12 residues. The germline V gene encodes CDR1 SGHTA and CDR2 FQGNSA. CDR3 sequence (DNA): TGCGCCAGCAGTGAGCCTGTTGAGACCCAGTACTTC. The encoded protein is CASSEPVETQYF.